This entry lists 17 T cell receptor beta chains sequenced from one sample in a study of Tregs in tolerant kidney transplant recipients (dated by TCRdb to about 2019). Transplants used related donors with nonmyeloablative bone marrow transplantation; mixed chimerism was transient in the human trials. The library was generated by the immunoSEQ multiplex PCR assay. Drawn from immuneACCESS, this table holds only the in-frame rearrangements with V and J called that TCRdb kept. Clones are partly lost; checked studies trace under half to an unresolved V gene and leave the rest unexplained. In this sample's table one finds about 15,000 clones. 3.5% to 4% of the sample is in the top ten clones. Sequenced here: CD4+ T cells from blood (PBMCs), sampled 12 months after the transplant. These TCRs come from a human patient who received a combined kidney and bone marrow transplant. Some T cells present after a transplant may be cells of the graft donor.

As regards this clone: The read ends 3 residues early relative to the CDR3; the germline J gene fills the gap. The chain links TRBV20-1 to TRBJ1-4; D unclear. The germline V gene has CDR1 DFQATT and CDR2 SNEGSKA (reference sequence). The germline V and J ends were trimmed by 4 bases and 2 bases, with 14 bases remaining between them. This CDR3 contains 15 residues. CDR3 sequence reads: CSATLPRGTNEKLFF. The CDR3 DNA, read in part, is TGCAGTGCTACCCTCCCTCGCGGCACTAATGAAAAA.

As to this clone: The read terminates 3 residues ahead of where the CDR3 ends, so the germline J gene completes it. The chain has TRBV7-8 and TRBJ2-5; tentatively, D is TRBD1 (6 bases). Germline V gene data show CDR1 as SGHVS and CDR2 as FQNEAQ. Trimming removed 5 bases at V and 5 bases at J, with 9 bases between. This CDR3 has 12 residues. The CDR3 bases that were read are TGTGCCAGCAGCCCCAGGGGTGAGACC. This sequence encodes CASSPRGET. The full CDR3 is CASSPRGETQYF.

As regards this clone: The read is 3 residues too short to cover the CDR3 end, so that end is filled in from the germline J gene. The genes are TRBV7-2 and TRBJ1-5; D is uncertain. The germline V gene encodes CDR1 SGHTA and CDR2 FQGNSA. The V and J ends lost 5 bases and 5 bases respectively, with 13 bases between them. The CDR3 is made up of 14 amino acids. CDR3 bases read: TGTGCCAGCAGCCCCCTAGTTTTCGATCAGCCC. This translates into CASSPLVFDQP. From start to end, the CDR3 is CASSPLVFDQPQHF.

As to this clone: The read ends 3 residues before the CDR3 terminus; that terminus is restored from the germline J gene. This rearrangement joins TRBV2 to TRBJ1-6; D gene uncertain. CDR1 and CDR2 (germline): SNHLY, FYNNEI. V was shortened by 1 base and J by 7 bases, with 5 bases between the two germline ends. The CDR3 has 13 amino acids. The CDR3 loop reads CASSEEANSPLHF. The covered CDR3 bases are TGTGCCAGCAGTGAAGAGGCCAATTCACCC.

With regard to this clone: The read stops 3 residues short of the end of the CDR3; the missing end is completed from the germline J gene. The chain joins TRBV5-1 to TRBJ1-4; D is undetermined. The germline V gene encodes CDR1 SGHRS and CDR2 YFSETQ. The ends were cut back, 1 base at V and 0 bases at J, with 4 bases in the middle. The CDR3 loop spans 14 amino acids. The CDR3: CASSLLATNEKLFF. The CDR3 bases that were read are TGCGCCAGCAGCTTGCTCGCAACTAATGAAAAA. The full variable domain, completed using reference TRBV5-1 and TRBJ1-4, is KAGVTQTPRYLIKTRGQQVTLSCSPISGHRSVSWYQQTPGQGLQFLFEYFSETQRNKGNFPGRFSGRQFSNSRSEMNVSTLELGDSALYLCASSLLATNEKLFFGSGTQLSVL.

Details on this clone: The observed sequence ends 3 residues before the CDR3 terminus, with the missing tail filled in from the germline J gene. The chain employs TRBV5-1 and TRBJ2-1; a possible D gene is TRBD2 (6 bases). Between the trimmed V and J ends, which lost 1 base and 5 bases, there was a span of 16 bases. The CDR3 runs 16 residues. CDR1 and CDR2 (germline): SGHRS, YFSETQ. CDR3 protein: CASSLSPSGPHNEQFF. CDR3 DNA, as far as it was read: TGCGCCAGCAGCTTGTCTCCCAGCGGGCCCCACAATGAG.

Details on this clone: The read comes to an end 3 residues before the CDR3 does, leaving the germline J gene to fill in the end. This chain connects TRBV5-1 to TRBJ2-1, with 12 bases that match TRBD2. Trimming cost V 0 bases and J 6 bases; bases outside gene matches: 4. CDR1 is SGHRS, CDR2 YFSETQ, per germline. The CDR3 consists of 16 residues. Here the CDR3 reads CASSLAETSGSNEQFF. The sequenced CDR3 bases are TGCGCCAGCAGCTTGGCCGAGACTAGCGGGAGCAATGAG.

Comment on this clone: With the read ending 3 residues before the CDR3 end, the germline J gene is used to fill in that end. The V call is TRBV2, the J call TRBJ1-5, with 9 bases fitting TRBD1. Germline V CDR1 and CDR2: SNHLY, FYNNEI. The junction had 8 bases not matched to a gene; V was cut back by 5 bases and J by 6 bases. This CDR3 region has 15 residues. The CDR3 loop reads CASSQTGGASQPQHF. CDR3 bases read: TGTGCCAGCAGTCAAACAGGGGGCGCTAGTCAGCCC.

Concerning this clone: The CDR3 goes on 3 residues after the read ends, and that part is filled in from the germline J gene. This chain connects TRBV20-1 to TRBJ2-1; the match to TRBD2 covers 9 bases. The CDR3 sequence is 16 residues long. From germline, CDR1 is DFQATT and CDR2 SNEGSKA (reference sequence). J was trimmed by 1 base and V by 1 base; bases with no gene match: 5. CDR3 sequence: CSARVLAGGSYNEQFF. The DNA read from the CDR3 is TGCAGTGCTAGAGTACTAGCGGGTGGGTCCTACAATGAG.

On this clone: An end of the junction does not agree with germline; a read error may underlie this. Here the CDR3 reads CASSLGLAETDTQYF. Incomplete CDR3 DNA: TGTGCTAGCAGCTTAGGGCTAGCGGAAACAGATACG. V gene TRBV7-7 combines with J gene TRBJ2-3; 7 nucleotides line up with TRBD2. With the read ending 3 residues before the CDR3 end, the germline J gene is used to fill in that end. CDR1 is SSHAT and CDR2 is FNYEAQ in the germline V gene (reference sequence). The CDR3 spans 15 residues.

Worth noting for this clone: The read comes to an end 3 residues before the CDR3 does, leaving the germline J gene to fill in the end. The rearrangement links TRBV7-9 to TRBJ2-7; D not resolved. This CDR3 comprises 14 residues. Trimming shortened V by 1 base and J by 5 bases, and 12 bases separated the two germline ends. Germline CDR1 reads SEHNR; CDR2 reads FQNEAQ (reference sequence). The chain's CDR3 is CASSLGFLPHEQYF. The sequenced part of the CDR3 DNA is TGTGCCAGCAGCTTAGGTTTTCTCCCCCACGAG.

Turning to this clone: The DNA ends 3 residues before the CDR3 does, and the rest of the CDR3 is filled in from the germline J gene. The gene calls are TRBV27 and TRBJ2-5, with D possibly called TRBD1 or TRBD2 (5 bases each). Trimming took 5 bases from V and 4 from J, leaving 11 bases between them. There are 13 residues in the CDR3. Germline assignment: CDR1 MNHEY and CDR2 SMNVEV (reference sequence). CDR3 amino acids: CASSPARGETQYF. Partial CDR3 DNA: TGTGCCAGCAGTCCAGCGAGGGGAGAGACC.

The CDR3 DNA, read in part, is TGTGCCAGCTCACCCGGGACTAGCGGGACTACCTCCTACGAG. This translates into CASSPGTSGTTSYE. The CDR3, in full, reads CASSPGTSGTTSYEQYF. V gene TRBV18 combines with J gene TRBJ2-7, with 13 nucleotides matching TRBD2. The missing CDR3 end, 3 residues past where the read stops, is filled in from the germline J gene. The CDR3 runs to 17 residues. From germline, CDR1 is KGHSH and CDR2 LQKENI. Trimming at V came to 3 bases and at J to 0 bases, leaving 5 bases not matched to a gene.

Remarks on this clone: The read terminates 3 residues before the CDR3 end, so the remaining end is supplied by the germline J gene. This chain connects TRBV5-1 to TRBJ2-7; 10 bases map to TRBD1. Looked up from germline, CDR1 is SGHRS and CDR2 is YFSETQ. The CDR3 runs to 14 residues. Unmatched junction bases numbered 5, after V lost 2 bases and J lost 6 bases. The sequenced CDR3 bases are TGCGCCAGCAGCTTTTCTGGGACAGGGGTCGAG. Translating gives CASSFSGTGVE. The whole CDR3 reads CASSFSGTGVEQYF.

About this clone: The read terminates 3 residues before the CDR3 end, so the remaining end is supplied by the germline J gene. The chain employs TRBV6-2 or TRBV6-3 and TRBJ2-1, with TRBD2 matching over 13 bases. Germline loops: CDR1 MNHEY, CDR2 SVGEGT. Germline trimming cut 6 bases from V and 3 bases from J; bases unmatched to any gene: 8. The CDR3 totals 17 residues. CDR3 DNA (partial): TGTGCCAGCAGGCATAGGGGACTAGCGGGACTCTACAATGAG. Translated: CASRHRGLAGLYNE. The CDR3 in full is CASRHRGLAGLYNEQFF.

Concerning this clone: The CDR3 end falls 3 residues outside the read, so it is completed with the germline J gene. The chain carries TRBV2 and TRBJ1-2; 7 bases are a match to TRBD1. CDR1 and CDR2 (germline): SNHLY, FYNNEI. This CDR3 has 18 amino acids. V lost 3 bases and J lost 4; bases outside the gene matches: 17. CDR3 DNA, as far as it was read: TGTGCCAGCAGTGACCTAAGCTCTCGTCCGGACAGGACCTATGGC. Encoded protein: CASSDLSSRPDRTYG. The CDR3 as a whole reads CASSDLSSRPDRTYGYTF. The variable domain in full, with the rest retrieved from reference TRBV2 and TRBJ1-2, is EPEVTQTPSHQVTQMGQEVILRCVPISNHLYFYWYRQILGQKVEFLVSFYNNEISEKSEIFDDQFSVERPDGSNFTLKIRSTKLEDSAMYFCASSDLSSRPDRTYGYTFGSGTRLTVV.

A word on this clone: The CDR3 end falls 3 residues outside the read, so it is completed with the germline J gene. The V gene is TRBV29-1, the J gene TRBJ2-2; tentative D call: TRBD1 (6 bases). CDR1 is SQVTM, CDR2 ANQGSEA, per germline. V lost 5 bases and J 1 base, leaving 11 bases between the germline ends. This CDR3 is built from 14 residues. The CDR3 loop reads CSVPGRGNTGELFF. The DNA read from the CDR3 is TGCAGCGTTCCTGGCAGGGGGAACACCGGGGAG.